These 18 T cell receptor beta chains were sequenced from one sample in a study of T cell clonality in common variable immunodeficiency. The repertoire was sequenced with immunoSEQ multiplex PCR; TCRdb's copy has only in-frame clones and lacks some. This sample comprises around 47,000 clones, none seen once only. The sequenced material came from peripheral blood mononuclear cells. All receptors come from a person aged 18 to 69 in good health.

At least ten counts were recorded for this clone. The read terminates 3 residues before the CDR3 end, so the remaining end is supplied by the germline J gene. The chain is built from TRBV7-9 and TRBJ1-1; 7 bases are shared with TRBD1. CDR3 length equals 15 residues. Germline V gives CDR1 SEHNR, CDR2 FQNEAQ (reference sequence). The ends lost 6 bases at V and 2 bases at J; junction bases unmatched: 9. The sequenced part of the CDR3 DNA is TGTGCCAGCAGGCGGACGGGACAGAGTAACACTGAA. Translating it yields CASRRTGQSNTE. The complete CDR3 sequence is CASRRTGQSNTEAFF.

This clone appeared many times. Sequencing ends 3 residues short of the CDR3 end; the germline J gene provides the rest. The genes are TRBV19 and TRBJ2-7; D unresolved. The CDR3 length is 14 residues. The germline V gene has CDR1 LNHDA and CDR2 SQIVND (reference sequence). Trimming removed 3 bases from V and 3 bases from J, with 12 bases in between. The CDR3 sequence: CASSIPQASYEQYF. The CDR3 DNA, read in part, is TGTGCCAGTAGTATTCCCCAGGCCAGCTACGAG.

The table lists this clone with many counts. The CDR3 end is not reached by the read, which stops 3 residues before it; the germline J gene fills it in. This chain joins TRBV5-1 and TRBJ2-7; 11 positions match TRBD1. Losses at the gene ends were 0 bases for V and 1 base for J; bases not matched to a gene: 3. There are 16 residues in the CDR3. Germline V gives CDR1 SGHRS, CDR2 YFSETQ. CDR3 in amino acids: CASSLGGTGGSYEQYF. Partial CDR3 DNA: TGCGCCAGCAGCTTGGGTGGGACAGGGGGTTCCTACGAG.

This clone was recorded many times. The CDR3 region is CASRDWRGEQETQYF. The part of the CDR3 DNA that was read is TGTGCCAGCAGGGACTGGCGGGGGGAACAAGAGACC. The chain employs TRBV5-4 and TRBJ2-5; 8 bases are shared with TRBD2. The CDR3 goes on 3 residues after the read ends, and that part is filled in from the germline J gene. Germline V lookup: CDR1 SGHNT, CDR2 YYREEE (reference sequence). This CDR3 region has 15 residues. V was clipped by 5 bases and J by 2 bases; unmatched bases: 8.

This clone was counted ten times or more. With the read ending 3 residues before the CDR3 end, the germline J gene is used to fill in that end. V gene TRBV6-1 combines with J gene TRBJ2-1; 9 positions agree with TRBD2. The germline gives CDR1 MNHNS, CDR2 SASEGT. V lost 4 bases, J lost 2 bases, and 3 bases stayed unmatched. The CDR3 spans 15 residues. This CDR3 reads CASSALAGPYNEQFF. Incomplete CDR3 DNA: TGTGCCAGCAGTGCACTAGCGGGCCCCTACAATGAG.

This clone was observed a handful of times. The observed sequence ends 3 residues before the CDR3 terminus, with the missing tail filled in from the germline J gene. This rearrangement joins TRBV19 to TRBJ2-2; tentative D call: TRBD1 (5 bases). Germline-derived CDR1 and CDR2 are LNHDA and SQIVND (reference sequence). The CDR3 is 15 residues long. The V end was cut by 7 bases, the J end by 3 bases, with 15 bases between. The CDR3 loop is CASISQGFDTGELFF. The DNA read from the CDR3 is TGTGCCAGTATCTCGCAGGGTTTCGACACCGGGGAG.

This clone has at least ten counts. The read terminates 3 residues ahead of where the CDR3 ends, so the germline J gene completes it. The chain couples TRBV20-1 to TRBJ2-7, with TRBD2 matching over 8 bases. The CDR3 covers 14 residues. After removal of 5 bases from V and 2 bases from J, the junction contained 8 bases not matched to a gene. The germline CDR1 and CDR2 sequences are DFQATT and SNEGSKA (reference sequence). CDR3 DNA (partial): TGCAGTGCTGCCACGGGACTAGTACCCTACGAG. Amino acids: CSAATGLVPYE. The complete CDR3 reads CSAATGLVPYEQYF.

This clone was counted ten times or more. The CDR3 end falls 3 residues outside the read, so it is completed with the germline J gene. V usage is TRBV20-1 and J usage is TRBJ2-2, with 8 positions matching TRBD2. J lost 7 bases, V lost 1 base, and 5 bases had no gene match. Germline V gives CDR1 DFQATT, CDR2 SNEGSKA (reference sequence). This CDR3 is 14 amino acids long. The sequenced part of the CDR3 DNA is TGCAGTGCTAGAGCCAGCGGGAGCGGCGGGGAG. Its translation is CSARASGSGGE. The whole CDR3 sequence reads CSARASGSGGELFF.

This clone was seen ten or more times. CDR3 sequence reads: CASSVGHTDTQYF. CDR3 DNA, as far as it was read: TGTGCCAGCAGTGTGGGACACACAGATACG. The chain couples TRBV6-1 to TRBJ2-3, with TRBD1 as a possible D gene (6 bases). The sequenced fragment ends 3 residues before the CDR3 boundary, so the rest is inferred from the germline J gene. The CDR3 is 13 residues long. Germline V lookup: CDR1 MNHNS, CDR2 SASEGT. V was pared by 4 bases and J by 2 bases, with 7 bases between.

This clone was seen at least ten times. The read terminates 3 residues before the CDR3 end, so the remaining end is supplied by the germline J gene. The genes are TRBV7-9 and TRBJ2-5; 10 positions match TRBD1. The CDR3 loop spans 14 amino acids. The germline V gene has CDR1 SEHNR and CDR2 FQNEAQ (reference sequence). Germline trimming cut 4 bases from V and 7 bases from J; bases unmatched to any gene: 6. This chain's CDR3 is CASSSQDRGVTQYF. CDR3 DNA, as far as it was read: TGTGCCAGCAGCTCTCAGGACAGGGGGGTGACC. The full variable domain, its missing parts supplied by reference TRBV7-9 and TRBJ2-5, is DTGVSQNPRHKITKRGQNVTFRCDPISEHNRLYWYRQTLGQGPEFLTYFQNEAQLEKSRLLSDRFSAERPKGSFSTLEIQRTEQGDSAMYLCASSSQDRGVTQYFGPGTRLLVL.

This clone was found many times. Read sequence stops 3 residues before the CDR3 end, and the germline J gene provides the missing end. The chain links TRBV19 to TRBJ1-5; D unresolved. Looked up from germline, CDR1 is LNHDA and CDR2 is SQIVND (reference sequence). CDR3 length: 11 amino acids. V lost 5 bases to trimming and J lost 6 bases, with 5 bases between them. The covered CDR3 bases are TGTGCCAGTAGTCAAGGTCAGCCC. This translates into CASSQGQP. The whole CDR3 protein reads CASSQGQPQHF.

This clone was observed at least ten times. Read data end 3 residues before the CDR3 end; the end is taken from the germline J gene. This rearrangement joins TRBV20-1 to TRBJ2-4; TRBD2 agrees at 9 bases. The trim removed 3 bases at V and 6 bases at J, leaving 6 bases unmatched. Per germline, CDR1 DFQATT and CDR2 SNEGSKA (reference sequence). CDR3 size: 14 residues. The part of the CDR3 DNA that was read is TGCAGTGCTAGGAAGTTAGCGGGAGCAAACATT. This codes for CSARKLAGANI. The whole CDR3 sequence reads CSARKLAGANIQYF.

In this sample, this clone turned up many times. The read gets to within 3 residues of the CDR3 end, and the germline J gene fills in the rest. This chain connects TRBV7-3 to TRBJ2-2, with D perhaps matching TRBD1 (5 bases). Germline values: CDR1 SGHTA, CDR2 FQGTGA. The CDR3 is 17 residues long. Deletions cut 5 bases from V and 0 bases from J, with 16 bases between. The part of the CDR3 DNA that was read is TGTGCCAGCAGCCCCCCTGGGAAGGGGCCGAACACCGGGGAG. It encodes CASSPPGKGPNTGE. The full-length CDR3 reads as CASSPPGKGPNTGELFF.

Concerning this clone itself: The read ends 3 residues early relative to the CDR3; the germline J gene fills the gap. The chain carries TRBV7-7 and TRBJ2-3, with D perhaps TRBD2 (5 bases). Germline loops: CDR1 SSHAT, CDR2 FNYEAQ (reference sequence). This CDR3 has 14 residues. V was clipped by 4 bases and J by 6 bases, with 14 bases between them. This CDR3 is CASSSNGVVDTQYF. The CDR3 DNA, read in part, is TGTGCCAGCAGCTCAAACGGGGTGGTGGATACG.

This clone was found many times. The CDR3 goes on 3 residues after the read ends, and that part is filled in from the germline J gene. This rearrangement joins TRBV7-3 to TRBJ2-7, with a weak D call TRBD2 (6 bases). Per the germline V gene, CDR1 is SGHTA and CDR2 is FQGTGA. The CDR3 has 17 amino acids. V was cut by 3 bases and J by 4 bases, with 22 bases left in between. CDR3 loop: CASSLGLGGALSYEQYF. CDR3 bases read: TGTGCCAGCAGCTTGGGGCTAGGCGGGGCCCTGTCTTACGAG.

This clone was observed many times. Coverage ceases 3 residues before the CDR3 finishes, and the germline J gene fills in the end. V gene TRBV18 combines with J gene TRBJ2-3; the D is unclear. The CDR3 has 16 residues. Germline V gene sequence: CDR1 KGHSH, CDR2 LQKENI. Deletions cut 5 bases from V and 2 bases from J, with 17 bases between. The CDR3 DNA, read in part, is TGTGCCAGCTCAGACCTAGGAACTGCCCTCACAGATACG. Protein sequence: CASSDLGTALTDT. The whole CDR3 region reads CASSDLGTALTDTQYF.

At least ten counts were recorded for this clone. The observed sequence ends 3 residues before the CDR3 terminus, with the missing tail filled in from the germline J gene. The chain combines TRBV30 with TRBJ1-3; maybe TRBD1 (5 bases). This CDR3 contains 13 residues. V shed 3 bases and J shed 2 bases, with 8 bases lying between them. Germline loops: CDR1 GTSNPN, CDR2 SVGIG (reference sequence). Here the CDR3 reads CAWSQGAGNTIYF. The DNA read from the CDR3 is TGTGCCTGGAGCCAGGGTGCTGGAAACACC.

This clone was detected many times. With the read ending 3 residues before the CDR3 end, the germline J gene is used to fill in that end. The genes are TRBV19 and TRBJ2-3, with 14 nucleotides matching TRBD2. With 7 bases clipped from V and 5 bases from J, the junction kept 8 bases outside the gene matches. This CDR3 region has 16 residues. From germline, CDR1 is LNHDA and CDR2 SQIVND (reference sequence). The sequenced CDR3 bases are TGTGCCAGTAACCCGACTAGCGGGAGGGCTATAGATACG. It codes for CASNPTSGRAIDT. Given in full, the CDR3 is CASNPTSGRAIDTQYF.